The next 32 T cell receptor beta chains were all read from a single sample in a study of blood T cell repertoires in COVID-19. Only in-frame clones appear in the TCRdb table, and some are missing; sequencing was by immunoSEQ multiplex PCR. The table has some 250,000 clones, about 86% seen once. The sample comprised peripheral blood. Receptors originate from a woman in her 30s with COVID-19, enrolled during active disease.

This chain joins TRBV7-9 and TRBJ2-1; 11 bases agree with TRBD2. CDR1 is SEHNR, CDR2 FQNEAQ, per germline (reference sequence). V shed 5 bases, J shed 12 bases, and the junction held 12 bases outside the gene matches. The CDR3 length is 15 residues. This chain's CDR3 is CASSRASGGNLGQFF. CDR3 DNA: TGTGCCAGCAGCCGTGCTAGCGGGGGGAACCTAGGGCAGTTCTTC.

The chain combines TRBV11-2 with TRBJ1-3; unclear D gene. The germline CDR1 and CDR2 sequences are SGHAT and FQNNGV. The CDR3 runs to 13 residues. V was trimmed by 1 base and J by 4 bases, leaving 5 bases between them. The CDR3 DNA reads TGTGCCAGCAGCTTAGGAGCCGGAAACACCATATATTTT. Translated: CASSLGAGNTIYF. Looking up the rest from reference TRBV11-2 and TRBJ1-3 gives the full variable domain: EAGVAQSPRYKIIEKRQSVAFWCNPISGHATLYWYQQILGQGPKLLIQFQNNGVVDDSQLPKDRFSAERLKGVDSTLKIQPAKLEDSAVYLCASSLGAGNTIYFGEGSWLTVV.

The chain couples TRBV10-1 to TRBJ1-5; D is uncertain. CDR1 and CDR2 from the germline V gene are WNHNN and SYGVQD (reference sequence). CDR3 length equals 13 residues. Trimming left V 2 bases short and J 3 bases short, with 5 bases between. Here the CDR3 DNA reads TGCGCCAGCAGTGAGGAGCCCAATCAGCCCCAGCATTTT. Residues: CASSEEPNQPQHF.

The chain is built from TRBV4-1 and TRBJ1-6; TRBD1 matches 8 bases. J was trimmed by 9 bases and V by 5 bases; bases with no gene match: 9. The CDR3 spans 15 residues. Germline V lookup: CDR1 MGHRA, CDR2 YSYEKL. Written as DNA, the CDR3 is TGCGCCAGCAGCGAAGTTGGGACAGGTACTTCACCCCTCCACTTT. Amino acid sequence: CASSEVGTGTSPLHF.

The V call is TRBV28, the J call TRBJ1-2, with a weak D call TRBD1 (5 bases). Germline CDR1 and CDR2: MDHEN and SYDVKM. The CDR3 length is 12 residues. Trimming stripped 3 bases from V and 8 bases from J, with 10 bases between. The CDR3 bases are TGTGCCAGCAGTTTCGGGGCGGGAGGCTACACCTTC. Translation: CASSFGAGGYTF.

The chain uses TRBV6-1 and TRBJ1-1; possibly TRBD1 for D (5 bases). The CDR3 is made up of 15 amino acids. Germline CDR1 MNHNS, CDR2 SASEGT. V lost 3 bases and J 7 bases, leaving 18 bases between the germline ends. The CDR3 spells CASSDRLQMQGEAFF. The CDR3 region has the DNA TGTGCCAGCAGTGATCGCCTCCAAATGCAGGGTGAAGCTTTCTTT.

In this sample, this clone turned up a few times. The CDR3 coding sequence is TGTGCCAGCAGCTTAGGGGCCAGCCAGGCCCTCTATGGCTACACCTTC. Protein product: CASSLGASQALYGYTF. This chain connects TRBV7-9 to TRBJ1-2, with D unclear. Looked up from germline, CDR1 is SEHNR and CDR2 is FQNEAQ (reference sequence). Trimming removed 1 base at V and 4 bases at J, with 16 bases between. The CDR3 runs 16 residues. The full variable domain, with the rest looked up from reference TRBV7-9 and TRBJ1-2, is DTGVSQNPRHKITKRGQNVTFRCDPISEHNRLYWYRQTLGQGPEFLTYFQNEAQLEKSRLLSDRFSAERPKGSFSTLEIQRTEQGDSAMYLCASSLGASQALYGYTFGSGTRLTVV.

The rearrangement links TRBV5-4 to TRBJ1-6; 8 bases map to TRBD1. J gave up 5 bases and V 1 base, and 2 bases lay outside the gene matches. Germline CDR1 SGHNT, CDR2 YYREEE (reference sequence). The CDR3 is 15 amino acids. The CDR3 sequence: CASSLRTGNNSPLHF. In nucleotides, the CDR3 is TGTGCCAGCAGCTTGAGGACAGGGAATAATTCACCCCTCCACTTT.

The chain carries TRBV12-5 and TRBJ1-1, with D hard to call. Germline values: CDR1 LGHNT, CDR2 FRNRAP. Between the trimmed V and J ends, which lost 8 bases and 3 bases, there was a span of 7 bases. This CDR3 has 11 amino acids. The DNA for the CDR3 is TGTGCTAGTAGTGCGTACACTGAAGCTTTCTTT. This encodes CASSAYTEAFF.

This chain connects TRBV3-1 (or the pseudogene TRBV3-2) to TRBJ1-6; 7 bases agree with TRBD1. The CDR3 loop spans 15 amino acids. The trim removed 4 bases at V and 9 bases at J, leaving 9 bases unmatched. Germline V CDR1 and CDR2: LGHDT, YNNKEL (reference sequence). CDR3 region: CASSPRQGVGSPLHF. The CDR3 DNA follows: TGTGCCAGCAGCCCCAGACAGGGTGTAGGTTCACCCCTCCACTTT.

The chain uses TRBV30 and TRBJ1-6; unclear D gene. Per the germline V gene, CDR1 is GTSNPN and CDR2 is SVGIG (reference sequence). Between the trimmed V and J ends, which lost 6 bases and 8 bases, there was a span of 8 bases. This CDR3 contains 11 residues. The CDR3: CACRVHSPLHF. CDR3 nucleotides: TGTGCCTGTCGGGTTCATTCACCCCTCCACTTT.

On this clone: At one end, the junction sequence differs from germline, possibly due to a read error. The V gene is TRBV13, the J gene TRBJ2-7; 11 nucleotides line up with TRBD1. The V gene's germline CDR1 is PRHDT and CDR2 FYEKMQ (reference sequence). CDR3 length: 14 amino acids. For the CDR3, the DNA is TGTGCCAGCAGCCTAGGACAGGGGGCATACGAGCAGTACTTC. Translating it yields CASSLGQGAYEQYF.

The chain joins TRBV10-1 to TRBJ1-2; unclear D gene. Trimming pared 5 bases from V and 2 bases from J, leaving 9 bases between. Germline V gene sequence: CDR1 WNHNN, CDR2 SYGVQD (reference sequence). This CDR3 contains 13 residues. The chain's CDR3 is CASSPGTNYGYTF. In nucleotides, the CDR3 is TGCGCCAGCAGTCCAGGAACAAACTATGGCTACACCTTC.

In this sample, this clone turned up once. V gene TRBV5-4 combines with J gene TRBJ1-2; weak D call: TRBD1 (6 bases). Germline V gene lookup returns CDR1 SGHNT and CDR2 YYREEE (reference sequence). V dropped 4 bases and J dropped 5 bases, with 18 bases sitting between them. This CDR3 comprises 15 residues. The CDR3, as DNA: TGTGCCAGCAGCATAGGGAGGGGGGGAAGATATGGCTACACCTTC. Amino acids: CASSIGRGGRYGYTF.

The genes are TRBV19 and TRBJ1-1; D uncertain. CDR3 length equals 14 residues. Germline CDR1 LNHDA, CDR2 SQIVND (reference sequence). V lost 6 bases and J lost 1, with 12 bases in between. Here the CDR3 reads CASSPTEPNTEAFF. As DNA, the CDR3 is TGTGCCAGTAGCCCGACTGAACCGAACACTGAAGCTTTCTTT.

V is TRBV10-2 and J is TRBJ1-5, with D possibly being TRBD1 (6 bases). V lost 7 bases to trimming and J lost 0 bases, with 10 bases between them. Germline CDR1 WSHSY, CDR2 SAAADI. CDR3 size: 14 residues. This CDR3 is CASTGAHSNQPQHF. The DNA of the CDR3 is TGCGCCAGCACAGGGGCCCATAGCAATCAGCCCCAGCATTTT.

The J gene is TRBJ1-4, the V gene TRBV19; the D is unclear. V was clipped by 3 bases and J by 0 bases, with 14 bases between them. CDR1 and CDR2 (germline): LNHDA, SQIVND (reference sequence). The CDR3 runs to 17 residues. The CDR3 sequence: CASSIGRWGATNEKLFF. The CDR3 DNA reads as TGTGCCAGTAGTATTGGCCGGTGGGGAGCAACTAATGAAAAACTGTTTTTT.

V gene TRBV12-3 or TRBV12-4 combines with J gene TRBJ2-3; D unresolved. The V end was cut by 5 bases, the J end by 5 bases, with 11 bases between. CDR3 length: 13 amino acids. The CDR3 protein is CASSLLSGDTQYF. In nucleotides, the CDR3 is TGTGCCAGCAGTCTCCTTTCGGGAGATACGCAGTATTTT.

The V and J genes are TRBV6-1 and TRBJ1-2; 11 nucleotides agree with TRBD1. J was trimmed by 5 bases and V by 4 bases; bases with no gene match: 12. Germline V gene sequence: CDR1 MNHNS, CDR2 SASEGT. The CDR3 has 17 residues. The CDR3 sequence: CASSGTGGAGLGYGYTF. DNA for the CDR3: TGTGCCAGCAGTGGGACAGGGGGCGCGGGGCTTGGGTATGGCTACACCTTC.

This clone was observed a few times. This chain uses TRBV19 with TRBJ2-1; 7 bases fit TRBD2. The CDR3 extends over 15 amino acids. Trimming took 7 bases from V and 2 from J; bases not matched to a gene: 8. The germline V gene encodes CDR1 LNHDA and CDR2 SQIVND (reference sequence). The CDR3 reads CASTVDSGAYNEQFF. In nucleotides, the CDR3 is TGTGCCAGTACCGTTGACAGCGGGGCCTACAATGAGCAGTTCTTC.

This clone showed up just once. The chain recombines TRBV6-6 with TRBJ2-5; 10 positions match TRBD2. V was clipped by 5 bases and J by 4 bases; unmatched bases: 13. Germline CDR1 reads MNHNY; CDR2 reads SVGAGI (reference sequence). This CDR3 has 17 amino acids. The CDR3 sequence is CASSRGWVTSGAETQYF. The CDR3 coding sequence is TGTGCCAGCAGTCGGGGATGGGTCACTAGCGGGGCAGAGACCCAGTACTTC.

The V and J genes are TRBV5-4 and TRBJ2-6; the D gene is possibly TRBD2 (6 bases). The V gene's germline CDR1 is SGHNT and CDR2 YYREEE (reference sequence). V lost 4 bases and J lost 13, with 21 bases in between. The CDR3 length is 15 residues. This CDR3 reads CASSQILGPLAVLTF. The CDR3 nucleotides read TGTGCCAGCAGCCAAATCCTCGGACCTCTAGCGGTCCTGACTTTC.

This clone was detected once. The chain's CDR3 is CASSPRTGSNEKLFF. CDR3 coding DNA: TGTGCCAGCTCACCCCGGACAGGGTCCAATGAAAAACTGTTTTTT. The rearrangement joins TRBV18 to TRBJ1-4, with 8 bases identical to TRBD1. Germline V gene sequence: CDR1 KGHSH, CDR2 LQKENI. V was clipped by 3 bases and J by 5 bases; unmatched bases: 5. This CDR3 contains 15 residues.

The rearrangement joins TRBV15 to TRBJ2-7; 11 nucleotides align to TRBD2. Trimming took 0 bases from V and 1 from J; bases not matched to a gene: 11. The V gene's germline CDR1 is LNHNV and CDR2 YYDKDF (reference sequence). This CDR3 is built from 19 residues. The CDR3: CATSRDRGFASGGSYEQYF. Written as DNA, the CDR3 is TGTGCCACCAGCAGAGATCGCGGATTTGCTAGCGGGGGGTCCTACGAGCAGTACTTC. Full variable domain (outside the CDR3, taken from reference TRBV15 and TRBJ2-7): DAMVIQNPRYQVTQFGKPVTLSCSQTLNHNVMYWYQQKSSQAPKLLFHYYDKDFNNEADTPDNFQSRRPNTSFCFLDIRSPGLGDTAMYLCATSRDRGFASGGSYEQYFGPGTRLTVT.

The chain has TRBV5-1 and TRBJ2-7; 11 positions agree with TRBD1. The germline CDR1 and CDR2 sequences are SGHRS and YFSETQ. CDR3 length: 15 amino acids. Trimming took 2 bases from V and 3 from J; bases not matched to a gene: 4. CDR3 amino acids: CASSFDGTGGYEQYF. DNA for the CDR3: TGCGCCAGCAGCTTCGACGGGACAGGGGGCTACGAGCAGTACTTC. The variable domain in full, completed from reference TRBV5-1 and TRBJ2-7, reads KAGVTQTPRYLIKTRGQQVTLSCSPISGHRSVSWYQQTPGQGLQFLFEYFSETQRNKGNFPGRFSGRQFSNSRSEMNVSTLELGDSALYLCASSFDGTGGYEQYFGPGTRLTVT.

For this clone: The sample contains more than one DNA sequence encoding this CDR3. CDR3 DNA sequence: TGCGCCAGCAGCCAAGTGGGAGGCTACGAGCAGTACTTC. It specifies CASSQVGGYEQYF. V usage is TRBV4-1 and J usage is TRBJ2-7, with D possibly matching TRBD2 (6 bases). This CDR3 contains 13 residues. Germline V lookup: CDR1 MGHRA, CDR2 YSYEKL. Trimming pared 1 base from V and 3 bases from J, leaving 7 bases between.

CDR3 sequence (DNA): TGTGCCAGCAGTGAGGGGGGGCTAACCTACGAGCAGTACTTC. It is translated as CASSEGGLTYEQYF. V and J are TRBV3-1 (or the pseudogene TRBV3-2) and TRBJ2-7, with TRBD2 as a possible D gene (7 bases). Germline CDR1 and CDR2: LGHDT and YNNKEL (reference sequence). The length of the CDR3 is 14 residues. Trimming shortened V by 6 bases and J by 2 bases, and 14 bases separated the two germline ends.

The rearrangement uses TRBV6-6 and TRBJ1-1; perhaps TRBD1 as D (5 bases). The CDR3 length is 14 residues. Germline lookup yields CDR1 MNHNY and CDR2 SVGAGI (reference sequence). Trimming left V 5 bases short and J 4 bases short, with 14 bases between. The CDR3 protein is CASSPPRGSTEAFF. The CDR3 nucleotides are TGTGCCAGCAGTCCACCCCGGGGGTCCACTGAAGCTTTCTTT.

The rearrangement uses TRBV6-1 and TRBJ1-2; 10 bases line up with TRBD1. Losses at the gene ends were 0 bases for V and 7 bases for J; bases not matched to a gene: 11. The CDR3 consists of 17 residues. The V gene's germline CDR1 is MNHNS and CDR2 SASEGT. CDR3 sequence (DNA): TGTGCCAGCAGTGAAGCCAGGGGCGGGACAGGGGCAGGTGGCTACACCTTC. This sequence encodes CASSEARGGTGAGGYTF.

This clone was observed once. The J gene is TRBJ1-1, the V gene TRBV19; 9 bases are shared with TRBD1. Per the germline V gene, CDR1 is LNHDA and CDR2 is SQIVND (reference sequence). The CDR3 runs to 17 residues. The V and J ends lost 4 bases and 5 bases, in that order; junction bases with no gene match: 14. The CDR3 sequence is CASSTGTGRLVGTEAFF. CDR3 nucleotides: TGTGCCAGTAGTACAGGGACAGGGCGCTTAGTGGGTACTGAAGCTTTCTTT.

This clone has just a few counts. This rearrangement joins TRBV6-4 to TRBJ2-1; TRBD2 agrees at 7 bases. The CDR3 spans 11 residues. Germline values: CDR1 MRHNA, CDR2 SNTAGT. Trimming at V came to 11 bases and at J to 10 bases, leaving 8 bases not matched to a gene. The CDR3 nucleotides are TGTGCCGGGGGGGGGAGCCGCGAGCAGTTCTTC. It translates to CAGGGSREQFF.

Written as DNA, the CDR3 is TGTGCCAGCAGTTTTGGACAGGGGGGGTACTACGAGCAGTACTTC. Amino acids: CASSFGQGGYYEQYF. J is TRBJ2-7 and V is TRBV27; 10 bases are a match to TRBD1. Per the germline V gene, CDR1 is MNHEY and CDR2 is SMNVEV (reference sequence). The V segment lost 3 bases and the J segment 3 bases; nucleotides outside the gene matches: 5. The CDR3 loop spans 15 amino acids.